These T cell receptor beta chains were read from a single sample in a study of cytomegalovirus exposure and HLA in healthy donors. Clones were sequenced by immunoSEQ multiplex PCR, and TCRdb holds only the in-frame ones, with some missing. Here the sample spans some 120,000 clones, 75% being singletons. The specimen was PBMCs. These receptors were taken from a woman between 45 and 65 years old in good health and CMV-seronegative. The CDR3 runs from the conserved cysteine through the conserved F or W. A D gene is named only where the DNA matches it firmly. Clone size is not always given. Where it is, it says once, few, many or a class for expanded clones.

CDR3 DNA | CDR3 protein | V gene | clone size | J gene | D gene | CDR3 length
TGTGCCAGCAGACGAGCTTACGGGGTCTACGAGCAGTACTTC | CASRRAYGVYEQYF | TRBV5-5 | - | TRBJ2-7 | - | 14
TGTGCCAGCAGACCGGGACAGAACACCGGGGAGCTGTTTTTT | CASRPGQNTGELFF | TRBV27 | once | TRBJ2-2 | - | 14
TGCGCCAGCAGCTTGGGCGACTCTGGAAACACCATATATTTT | CASSLGDSGNTIYF | TRBV5-1 | - | TRBJ1-3 | - | 14
TGTGCCAGTAGTATCGACGGGACAGGGGGCGCCGGGGCTTTCTTT | CASSIDGTGGAGAFF | TRBV19 | - | TRBJ1-1 | TRBD1 | 15
TGTGCCAGCTCACCGGTTGAGGGAAAAGAAAAACTGTTTTTT | CASSPVEGKEKLFF | TRBV18 | - | TRBJ1-4 | - | 14
TGTGCCAGCAGCTCTCAGGGATACGGCAATCAGCCCCAGCATTTT | CASSSQGYGNQPQHF | TRBV7-2 | - | TRBJ1-5 | - | 15
TGTGCCAGCTCACCATTACAGGGACGTACTGAAGCTTTCTTT | CASSPLQGRTEAFF | TRBV18 | - | TRBJ1-1 | - | 14
TGTGCCAGCAGCCTCGACAGCGTCGATTCACCCCTCCACTTT | CASSLDSVDSPLHF | TRBV28 | - | TRBJ1-6 | - | 14
TGTGCCAGCAGTGAACAGGGAAACACCATATATTTT | CASSEQGNTIYF | TRBV6-5 | - | TRBJ1-3 | - | 12
TGCGCCAGCAGCTTGTTGGCGGGGCTCGGCACCGGGGAGCTGTTTTTT | CASSLLAGLGTGELFF | TRBV5-1 | - | TRBJ2-2 | - | 16
TGTGCCAGTTTCCGACAAGCTGAAGCTTTCTTT | CASFRQAEAFF | TRBV6-5 | once | TRBJ1-1 | - | 11
TGTGCCAGCAGTTTAGGGCAGGGGGCCTACAATGAGCAGTTCTTC | CASSLGQGAYNEQFF | TRBV28 | - | TRBJ2-1 | TRBD1 | 15
TGTGCCAGCAGCTTAGTAGGGACAGGGGATCTTTATGGCTACACCTTC | CASSLVGTGDLYGYTF | TRBV11-2 | - | TRBJ1-2 | TRBD1 | 16
TGCGCCAGCAGCCCGACTAGCGCTTACTACAATGAGCAGTTCTTC | CASSPTSAYYNEQFF | TRBV4-3 | - | TRBJ2-1 | TRBD2 | 15